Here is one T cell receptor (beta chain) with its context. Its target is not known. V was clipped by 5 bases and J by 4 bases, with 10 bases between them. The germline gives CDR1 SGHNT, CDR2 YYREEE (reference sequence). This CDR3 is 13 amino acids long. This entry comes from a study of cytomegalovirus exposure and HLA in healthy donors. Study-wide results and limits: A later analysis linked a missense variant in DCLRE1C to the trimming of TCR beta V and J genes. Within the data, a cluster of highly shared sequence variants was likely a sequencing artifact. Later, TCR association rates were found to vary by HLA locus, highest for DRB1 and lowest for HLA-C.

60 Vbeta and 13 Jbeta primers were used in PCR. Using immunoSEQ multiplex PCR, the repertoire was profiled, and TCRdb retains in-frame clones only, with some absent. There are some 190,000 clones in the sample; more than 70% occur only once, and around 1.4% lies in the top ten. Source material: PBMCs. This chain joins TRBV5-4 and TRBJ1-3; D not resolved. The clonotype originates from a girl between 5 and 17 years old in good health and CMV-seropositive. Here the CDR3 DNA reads TGTGCCAGCAGTGAGGATCTGGGAAACACCATATATTTT. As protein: CASSEDLGNTIYF.